This is a list of T cell receptor beta chains from one sample in a study of human T cells and chemical hapten exposure. TCRdb ran MiXCR on the 5' RACE reads and lists one entry per CDR3 protein. The sample records under 150,000 distinct CDR3 sequences, 15% to 20% being singletons. These receptors all stem from a human donor in good health. CDR3s include the opening cysteine and the closing phenylalanine or tryptophan. The D gene is left open where the match is weak. Where a row states a size, it is once, few, many or the class of an expanded clone; other rows omit it.

.	.	TRBJ2-7	TRBV20-1	TGCAGTGCTCTCGGGACGGACTTAGACTACGAGCAGTACTTC	CSALGTDLDYEQYF
many	.	TRBJ2-7	TRBV10-3	TGTGCCATCAGCCCGATGGACGGTCTACGGGTTCCTAGCAAGCAGTACTTC	CAISPMDGLRVPSKQYF
few	TRBD1	TRBJ1-2	TRBV24-1	TGTGCCACCAGTGATGCCGGGACAGCTAACTATGGCTACACCTTC	CATSDAGTANYGYTF
.	TRBD2	TRBJ2-7	TRBV29-1	TGCAGCGTTGAACCAGGGACTAGCGGGCCTTACGAGCAGTACTTC	CSVEPGTSGPYEQYF
few	.	TRBJ1-5	TRBV4-1	TGCGCCAGCAGCCAAGAGAGTGGGGGGGCGAGGGTTAGGCCCCAGCATTTT	CASSQESGGARVRPQHF
.	.	TRBJ2-2	TRBV5-4	TGTGCCAGCAGCTTGGAGGTAGCGAAGGCGAACACCGGGGAGCTGTTTTTT	CASSLEVAKANTGELFF
few	.	TRBJ2-3	TRBV14	TGTGCCAGCAGCCCGGGACGGTACACAGATACGCAGTATTTT	CASSPGRYTDTQYF
.	.	TRBJ1-1	TRBV27	TGTGCCAGCAGTTCAACCCGCTGGGGGCAGGAAAAGACTGAAGCTTTCTTT	CASSSTRWGQEKTEAFF
.	.	TRBJ2-2	TRBV10-2	TGCGCCAGCAGTGTCACTCTCACCGGGACCGGGGAGCTGTTTTTT	CASSVTLTGTGELFF
few	.	TRBJ1-6	TRBV28	TGTGCCAGCAGGTCAGGGAATTCACCCCTCCACTTT	CASRSGNSPLHF
.	TRBD2	TRBJ2-7	TRBV4-2	TGTGCCAGCAGCCCTTATCCAGCGGGATCCGAGCAGTACTTC	CASSPYPAGSEQYF
few	.	TRBJ2-3	TRBV18	TGTGCCAGCTCACTCCGACAGACAGATACGCAGTATTTT	CASSLRQTDTQYF
.	.	TRBJ1-2	TRBV19	TGTGCCAGCGGGTCTACGGACCCTCCCCGGGGCTACACCTTC	CASGSTDPPRGYTF
.	.	TRBJ2-3	TRBV5-1	TGCGCCAGCAGGTTGCGGGCCCTGGCGGGCCTCACAGATACGCAGTATTTT	CASRLRALAGLTDTQYF
.	.	TRBJ1-1	TRBV7-2	TGTGCCAGCAGCCCTAATCAGGGGAAGGTCACTGAAGCTTTCTTT	CASSPNQGKVTEAFF
.	.	TRBJ2-3	TRBV12-3/TRBV12-4	TGTGCCAGCAGGAAACAGGTGGCGGCAGATACGCAGTATTTT	CASRKQVAADTQYF
.	.	TRBJ2-6	TRBV29-1	TGCAGCGCCGGGGCTGAGGCTGGGGCCAACGTCCTGACTTTC	CSAGAEAGANVLTF
.	TRBD2	TRBJ2-1	TRBV7-2	TGTGCCAGCAGCTCCCGGACTAGCGGGACGAATGAGCAGTTCTTC	CASSSRTSGTNEQFF
few	.	TRBJ1-5	TRBV10-3	TGTGCCATCAGTGAGTCTAGTCAGCCCCAGCATTTT	CAISESSQPQHF
.	.	TRBJ1-2	TRBV11-2	TGTGCCAGCAGCTTAGGTCCACAGGACTATGGCTACACCTTC	CASSLGPQDYGYTF
few	.	TRBJ2-7	TRBV9	TGTGCCAGCAGCGTAGCTGGCGGGGCAGCCTACGAGCAGTACTTC	CASSVAGGAAYEQYF
.	.	TRBJ2-2	TRBV27	TGTGCCAGCAGTGTCAAGAACACCGGGGAGCTGTTTTTT	CASSVKNTGELFF
.	TRBD2	TRBJ2-1	TRBV6-2/TRBV6-3	TGTGCCAGCAGTTACGCAGGGCGGGAGTCGGAGCAGTTCTTC	CASSYAGRESEQFF
.	.	TRBJ2-3	TRBV3-1	TGTGCCAGCAGCCAAGGGAGTATTGGGCTTTCCAACACAGATACGCAGTATTTT	CASSQGSIGLSNTDTQYF
.	.	TRBJ1-1	TRBV3-1	TGTGCCAGCAGCCAAGATTGGGCTTTCTTT	CASSQDWAFF
.	TRBD1	TRBJ1-1	TRBV6-1	TGTGCCAGCAGTGAGAGTCGGACAGGGGGAGCTTTCTTT	CASSESRTGGAFF
few	TRBD2	TRBJ2-2	TRBV5-4	TGTGCCAGCAGCCCGGATGGCGGGAGGGCCGACACCGGGGAGCTGTTTTTT	CASSPDGGRADTGELFF
.	TRBD1	TRBJ1-1	TRBV11-2	TGTGCCAGCAGCTTAGACCCCGACAGGGCGGGGACTGAAGCTTTCTTT	CASSLDPDRAGTEAFF
.	.	TRBJ2-4	TRBV7-9	TGTGCCAGCAGCTTGGGGATCTCCGGGACGGCGGACTTC	CASSLGISGTADF